The sequence of this TCR beta chain was determined in a study of blood T cell repertoires in COVID-19. Study-wide context: Acute-phase and convalescent COVID-19 samples originated in the United States, Italy and Spain. PBMCs, B-cell-depleted T cells, or T cells provided the cDNA or gDNA that made up the material.

In the original analysis: Nucleated cell number was recorded as an estimate derived from reference gene primer amplification. Measured with immunoSEQ multiplex PCR; TCRdb has only the in-frame clones, and not every one. That table gives V, J and clone size, and the DNA gave D and trimming. The table shows some 70,000 clones, with approximately 80% occurring only once. Trimming removed 5 bases at V and 8 bases at J, with 16 bases between. The CDR3 spans 14 residues. Germline lookup yields CDR1 SGHRS and CDR2 YFSETQ. The origin of this receptor is a man at least 80 years old with acute or convalescent COVID-19. Sequencing was done on a sample of peripheral blood. The chain uses TRBV5-1 and TRBJ1-4; D unclear. CDR3 nucleotide sequence: TGCGCCAGCAGTGGGGAGATCCACGCGGAAAAACTGTTTTTT. Its protein product is CASSGEIHAEKLFF.